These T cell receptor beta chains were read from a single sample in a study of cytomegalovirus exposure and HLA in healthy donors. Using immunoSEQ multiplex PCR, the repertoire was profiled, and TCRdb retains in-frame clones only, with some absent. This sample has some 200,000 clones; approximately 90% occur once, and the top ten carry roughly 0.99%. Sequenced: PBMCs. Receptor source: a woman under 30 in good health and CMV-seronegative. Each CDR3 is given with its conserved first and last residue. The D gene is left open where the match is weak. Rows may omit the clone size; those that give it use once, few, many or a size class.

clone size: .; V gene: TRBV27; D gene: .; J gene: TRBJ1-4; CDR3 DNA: TGTGCCAGCAGTTTAAACGTTCTACTTGCAACTAATGAAAAACTGTTTTTT; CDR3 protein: CASSLNVLLATNEKLFF
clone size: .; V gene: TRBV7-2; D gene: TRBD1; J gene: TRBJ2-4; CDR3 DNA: TGTGCCAGCAGCAGATCCGGGACAGTATCCAAAAACATTCAGTACTTC; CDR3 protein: CASSRSGTVSKNIQYF
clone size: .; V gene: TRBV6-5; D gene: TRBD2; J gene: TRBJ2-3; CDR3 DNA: TGTGCCAGCAGTTCGGGACTAGCGGGGGGCACAGATACGCAGTATTTT; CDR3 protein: CASSSGLAGGTDTQYF
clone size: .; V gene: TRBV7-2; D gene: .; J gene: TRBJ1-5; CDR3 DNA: TGTGCCAGCAGCTTAAGTGGAGCGGAGACAAATCAGCCCCAGCATTTT; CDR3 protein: CASSLSGAETNQPQHF
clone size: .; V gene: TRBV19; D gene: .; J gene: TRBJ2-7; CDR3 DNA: TGTGCCAGTAGTGACACCGACGCGTACGAGCAGTACTTC; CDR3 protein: CASSDTDAYEQYF
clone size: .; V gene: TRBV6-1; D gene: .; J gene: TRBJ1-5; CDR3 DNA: TGTGCCAGCAGGCAGGGGACGTGGGGCAATCAGCCCCAGCATTTT; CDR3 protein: CASRQGTWGNQPQHF
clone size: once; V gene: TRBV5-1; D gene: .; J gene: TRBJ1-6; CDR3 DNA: TGCGCCAGCAGCTTGGTTGCGGGGAATTCACCCCTCCACTTT; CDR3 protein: CASSLVAGNSPLHF
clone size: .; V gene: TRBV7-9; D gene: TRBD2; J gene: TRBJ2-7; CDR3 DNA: TGTGCCAGCAGCGCACCGGGACTAGCGGGGACCTACGAGCAGTACTTC; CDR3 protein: CASSAPGLAGTYEQYF
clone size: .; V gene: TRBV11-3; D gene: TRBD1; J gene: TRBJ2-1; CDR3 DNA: TGTGCCAGCAGCTTTAAACAGGGGGCCTACAATGAGCAGTTCTTC; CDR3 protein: CASSFKQGAYNEQFF
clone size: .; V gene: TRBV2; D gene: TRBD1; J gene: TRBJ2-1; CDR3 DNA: TGTGCCAGCAGTCGGCCGGGACAGGGCTACAATGAGCAGTTCTTC; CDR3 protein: CASSRPGQGYNEQFF
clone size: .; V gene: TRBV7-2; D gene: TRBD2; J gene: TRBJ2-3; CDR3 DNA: TGTGCCAGCAGCTTAGTGGTAGCGGGGAGCACAGATACGCAGTATTTT; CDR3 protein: CASSLVVAGSTDTQYF
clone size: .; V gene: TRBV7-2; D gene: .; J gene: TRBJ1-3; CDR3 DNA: TGTGCCAGCAGCTTAGGGGGCCAGGTGGGAAACACCATATATTTT; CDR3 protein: CASSLGGQVGNTIYF
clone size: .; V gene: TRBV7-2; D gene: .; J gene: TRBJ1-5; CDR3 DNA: TGTGCCAGCAGCTTACAGGGCAATCAGCCCCAGCATTTT; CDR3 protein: CASSLQGNQPQHF
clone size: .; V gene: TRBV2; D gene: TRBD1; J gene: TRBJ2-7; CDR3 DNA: TGTGCCAGCAATTTGGACAGGGACTACGAGCAGTACTTC; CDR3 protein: CASNLDRDYEQYF
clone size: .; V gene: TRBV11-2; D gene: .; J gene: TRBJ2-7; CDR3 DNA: TGTGCCAGCAGCTTAGGGACTCTGACCTCCTACGAGCAGTACTTC; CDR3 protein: CASSLGTLTSYEQYF
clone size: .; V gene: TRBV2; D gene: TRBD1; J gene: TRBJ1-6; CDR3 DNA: TGTGCCAGCAGTGAAGCGCGGGACAGGATTTCACCCCTCCACTTT; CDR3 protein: CASSEARDRISPLHF
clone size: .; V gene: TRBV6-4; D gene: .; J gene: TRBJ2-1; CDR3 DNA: TGTGCCAGCAGTGACGGGGGTGGGAGGACCTACAATGAGCAGTTCTTC; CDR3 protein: CASSDGGGRTYNEQFF
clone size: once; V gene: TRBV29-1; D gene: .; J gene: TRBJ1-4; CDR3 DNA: TGCAGCGCCTCATTGGGCGATGAAAAACTGTTTTTT; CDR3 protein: CSASLGDEKLFF
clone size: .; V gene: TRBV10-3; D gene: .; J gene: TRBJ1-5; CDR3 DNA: TGTGCCATCAGTGAGTCGGAGGGCGAAGTCAATCAGCCCCAGCATTTT; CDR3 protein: CAISESEGEVNQPQHF
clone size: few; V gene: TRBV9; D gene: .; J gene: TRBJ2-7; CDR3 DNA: TGTGCCAGCAGCGGGGACTGGCCCTACGAGCAGTACTTC; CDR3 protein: CASSGDWPYEQYF
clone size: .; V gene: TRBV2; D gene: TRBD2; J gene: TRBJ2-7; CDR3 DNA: TGTGCCAGCGCCCAGAAGGGACTAGCGGGATCCTACGAGCAGTACTTC; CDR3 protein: CASAQKGLAGSYEQYF
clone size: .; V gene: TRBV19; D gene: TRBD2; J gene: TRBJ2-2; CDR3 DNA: TGTGCCAGTAGTTATTTAGGGACTAGGGCCGGGGAGCTGTTTTTT; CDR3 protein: CASSYLGTRAGELFF
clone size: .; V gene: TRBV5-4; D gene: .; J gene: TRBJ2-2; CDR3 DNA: TGTGCCAGCAGCCCTAGGGGGGGAAACACCGGGGAGCTGTTTTTT; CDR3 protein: CASSPRGGNTGELFF
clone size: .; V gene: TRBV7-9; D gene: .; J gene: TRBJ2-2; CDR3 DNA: TGTGCCAGCAGCACCCGACAGGGAGGCACCGGGGAGCTGTTTTTT; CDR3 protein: CASSTRQGGTGELFF
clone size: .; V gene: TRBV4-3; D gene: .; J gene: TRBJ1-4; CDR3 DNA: TGCGCCAGCAGCGGTGAGGGCGGGCGTTCTTTGGAAAATGAAAAACTGTTTTTT; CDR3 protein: CASSGEGGRSLENEKLFF
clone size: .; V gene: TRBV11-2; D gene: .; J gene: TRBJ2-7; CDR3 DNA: TGTGCCAGCAGCTTAGATCTTTGGCAGGCAACCTACGAGCAGTACTTC; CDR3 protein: CASSLDLWQATYEQYF
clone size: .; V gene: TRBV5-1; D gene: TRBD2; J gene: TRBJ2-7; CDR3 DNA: TGCGCCAGCAGCCTAACGACTAGCCTCGAGCAGTACTTC; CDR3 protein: CASSLTTSLEQYF
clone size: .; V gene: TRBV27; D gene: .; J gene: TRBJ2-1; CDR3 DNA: TGTGCCAGCAGTTTCCTGTCCTACAATGAGCAGTTCTTC; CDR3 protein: CASSFLSYNEQFF
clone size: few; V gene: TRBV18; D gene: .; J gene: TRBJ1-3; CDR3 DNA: TGTGCCAGCTCACCGATAGTAGACAGAGCTTCTGGAAACACCATATATTTT; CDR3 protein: CASSPIVDRASGNTIYF
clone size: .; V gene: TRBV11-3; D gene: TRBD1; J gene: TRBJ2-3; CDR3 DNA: TGTGCCAGCAGCGGGACAGGGAGAACAGATACGCAGTATTTT; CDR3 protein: CASSGTGRTDTQYF
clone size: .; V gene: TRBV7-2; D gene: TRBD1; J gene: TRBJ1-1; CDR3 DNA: TGTGCCAGCAGCTTAGAGAGGGGACAGATGAACACTGAAGCTTTCTTT; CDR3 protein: CASSLERGQMNTEAFF
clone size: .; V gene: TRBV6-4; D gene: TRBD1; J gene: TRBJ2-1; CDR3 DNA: TGTGCCAGCAGCGACAGGGTAGGGGTGTCCGATGAGCAGTTCTTC; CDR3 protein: CASSDRVGVSDEQFF
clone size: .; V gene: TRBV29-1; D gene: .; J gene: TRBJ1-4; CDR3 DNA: TGCAGCGTTGAGGGCCTCAATGAAAAACTGTTTTTT; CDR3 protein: CSVEGLNEKLFF
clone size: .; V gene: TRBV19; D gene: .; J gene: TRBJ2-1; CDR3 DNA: TGTGCCAGTAGTATAGAGCCCAGATACAATGAGCAGTTCTTC; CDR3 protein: CASSIEPRYNEQFF
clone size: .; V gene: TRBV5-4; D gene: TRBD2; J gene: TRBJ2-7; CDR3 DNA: TGTGCCAGCAGCGAGCGGACTAGCGGGGTGTACGAGCAGTACTTC; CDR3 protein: CASSERTSGVYEQYF
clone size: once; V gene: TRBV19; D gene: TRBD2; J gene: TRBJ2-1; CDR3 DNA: TGTGCCAGTAGTTATGGGGGGGCCTACAATGAGCAGTTCTTC; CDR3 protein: CASSYGGAYNEQFF
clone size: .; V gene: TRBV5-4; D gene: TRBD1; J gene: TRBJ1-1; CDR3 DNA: TGTGCCAGCAGCTTTATAGGGGGCGTAGGGTCTGAAGCTTTCTTT; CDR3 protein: CASSFIGGVGSEAFF
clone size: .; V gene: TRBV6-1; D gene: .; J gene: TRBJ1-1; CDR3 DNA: TGTGCCAGCAGTGAAGAGGGGGTGAACACTGAAGCTTTCTTT; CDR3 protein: CASSEEGVNTEAFF
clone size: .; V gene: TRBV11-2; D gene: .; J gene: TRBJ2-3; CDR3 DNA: TGTGCCAGCAGCTTATCTGGGGGCCTAGTCGCAGATACGCAGTATTTT; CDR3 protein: CASSLSGGLVADTQYF
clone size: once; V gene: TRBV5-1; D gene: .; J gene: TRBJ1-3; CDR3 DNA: TGCGCCAGCCGCTTCAGCGCCGACTCCAGGACACTCTCTGGAAACACCATATATTTT; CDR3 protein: CASRFSADSRTLSGNTIYF
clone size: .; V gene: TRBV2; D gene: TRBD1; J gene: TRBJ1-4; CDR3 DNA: TGTGCCAGCAGCCCGGAGACAGGGCACGAAAAACTGTTTTTT; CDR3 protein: CASSPETGHEKLFF
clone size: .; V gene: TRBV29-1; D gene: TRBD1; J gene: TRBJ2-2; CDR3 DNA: TGCAGCGTTGCGACAGGGGCAAACACCGGGGAGCTGTTTTTT; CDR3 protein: CSVATGANTGELFF
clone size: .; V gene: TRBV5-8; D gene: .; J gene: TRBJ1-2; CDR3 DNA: TGTGCCAGTTCCCCAGATTATAACTATGGCTACACCTTC; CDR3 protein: CASSPDYNYGYTF
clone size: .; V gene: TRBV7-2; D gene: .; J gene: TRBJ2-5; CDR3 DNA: TGTGCCAGCAGCTTAGCGCCACTGGGGAGGGGGGGCCAAGAGACCCAGTACTTC; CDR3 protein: CASSLAPLGRGGQETQYF
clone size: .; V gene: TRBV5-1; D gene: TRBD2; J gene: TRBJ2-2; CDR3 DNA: TGCGCCAGCATCCTTGACGGGCTAGCGGGACCCGGGGAGCTGTTTTTT; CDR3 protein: CASILDGLAGPGELFF
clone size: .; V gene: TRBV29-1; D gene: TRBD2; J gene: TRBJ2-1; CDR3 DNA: TGCAGCGATTCACTAGCGGGGAGCTCCTACAATGAGCAGTTCTTC; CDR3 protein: CSDSLAGSSYNEQFF
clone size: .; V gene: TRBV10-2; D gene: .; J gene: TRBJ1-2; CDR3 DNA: TGCGCCAGCACCTCGAGTAAAAACTATGGCTACACCTTC; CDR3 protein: CASTSSKNYGYTF
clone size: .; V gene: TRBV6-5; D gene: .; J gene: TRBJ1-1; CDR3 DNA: TGTGCCAGCAGTTACTCAGGCAGGCGGAACACTGAAGCTTTCTTT; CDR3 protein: CASSYSGRRNTEAFF
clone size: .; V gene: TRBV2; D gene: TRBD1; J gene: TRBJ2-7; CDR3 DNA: TGTGCCAGCAGGGACACAGGGGCCTACGAGCAGTACTTC; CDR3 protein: CASRDTGAYEQYF
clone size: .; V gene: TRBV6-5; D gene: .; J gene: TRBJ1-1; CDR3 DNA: TGTGCCAGCAACCTCAGGGAGAACACTGAAGCTTTCTTT; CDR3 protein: CASNLRENTEAFF
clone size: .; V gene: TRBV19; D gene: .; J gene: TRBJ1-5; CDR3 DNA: TGTGCCAGTAGCGGTTCCGATCAGCCCCAGCATTTT; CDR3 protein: CASSGSDQPQHF
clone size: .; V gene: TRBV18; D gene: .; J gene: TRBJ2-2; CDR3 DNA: TGTGCCAGCTCCCCCCTCGAGGGAGCGGAAACCGGGGAGCTGTTTTTT; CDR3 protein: CASSPLEGAETGELFF
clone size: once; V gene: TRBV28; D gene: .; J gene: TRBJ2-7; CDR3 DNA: TGTGCCAGCAGTTTATACCCGGGTAGCTCCTACGAGCAGTACTTC; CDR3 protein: CASSLYPGSSYEQYF
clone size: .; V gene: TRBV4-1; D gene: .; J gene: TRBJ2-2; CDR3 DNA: TGCGCCAGCAGCCAAGTCAGGGCAGGGTTTTGGACCGGGGAGCTGTTTTTT; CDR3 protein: CASSQVRAGFWTGELFF
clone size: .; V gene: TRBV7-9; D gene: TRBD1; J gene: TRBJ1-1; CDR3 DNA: TGTGCCAGCAGCGTACGACAGGGGGGGAACACTGAAGCTTTCTTT; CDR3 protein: CASSVRQGGNTEAFF
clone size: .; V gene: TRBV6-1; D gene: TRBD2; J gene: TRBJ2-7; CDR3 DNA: TGTGCCAGCAGTGAATTCAGGACTAGCGTTGGAGAGCAGTACTTC; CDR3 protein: CASSEFRTSVGEQYF
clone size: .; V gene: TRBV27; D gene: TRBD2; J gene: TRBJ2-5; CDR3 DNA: TGTGCCAGCAAAACTAGCGGGAGCTGGGAGCAGTACTTC; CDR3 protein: CASKTSGSWEQYF
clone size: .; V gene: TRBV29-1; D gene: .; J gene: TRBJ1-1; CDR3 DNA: TGCAGCGTCCCCTTCGGCACTGAAGCTTTCTTT; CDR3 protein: CSVPFGTEAFF
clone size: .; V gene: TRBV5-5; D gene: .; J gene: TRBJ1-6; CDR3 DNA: TGTGCCAGCAGCCCACCTGATATCCTCTATCTCTATAATTCACCCCTCCACTTT; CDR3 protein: CASSPPDILYLYNSPLHF